Shown below are 3 T cell receptor beta chains from a single sample sequenced in a study of T cells after yellow fever vaccination. Using its own MiXCR run on the 5' RACE reads, TCRdb lists one record per CDR3 protein. The data show hundreds of thousands of distinct CDR3 sequences, with roughly an eighth seen just once and 14% to 15% held by the top ten. This material consisted of PBMCs, taken on the day of the yellow fever booster vaccination. The receptors come from a man younger than 45 who received the YFV17D yellow fever vaccine.

The genes are TRBV3-1 and TRBJ2-1; D is unclear. Looked up from germline, CDR1 is LGHDT and CDR2 is YNNKEL (reference sequence). The CDR3 totals 11 residues. Trimming stripped 4 bases from V and 8 bases from J, with 6 bases between. The CDR3 DNA reads as TGTGCCAGCAGCCGAACATATGAGCAGTTCTTC. It specifies CASSRTYEQFF.

This clonotype has more than one count but fewer than ten. The rearrangement joins TRBV20-1 to TRBJ2-1; 10 bases align to TRBD2. The CDR3 length is 14 residues. The germline V gene has CDR1 DFQATT and CDR2 SNEGSKA (reference sequence). After removal of 1 base from V and 10 bases from J, the junction contained 7 bases not matched to a gene. CDR3 bases: TGCAGTGCTAGAGCGCTAGCGGGAGTTCTGGAGCAGTTCTTC. Translating gives CSARALAGVLEQFF.

This clonotype was detected a few times. J is TRBJ2-1 and V is TRBV2, with no clear D. Trimming removed 1 base from V and 10 bases from J, with 5 bases in between. The CDR3 is made up of 11 amino acids. Germline lookup yields CDR1 SNHLY and CDR2 FYNNEI. CDR3 amino acids: CASSEDGEQFF. CDR3 nucleotide sequence: TGTGCCAGCAGTGAAGACGGAGAGCAGTTCTTC.